This T cell receptor beta chain was captured in a study of T cell responses to AZD1222 COVID-19 vaccine. Study-level points and caveats: Only six or seven AZD1222 recipients tested seropositive at baseline.

Trimming removed 1 base at V and 4 bases at J, with 13 bases between. CDR3 length: 15 residues. Germline V gene lookup returns CDR1 SEHNR and CDR2 FQNEAQ (reference sequence). Remarks on this clone: Its antigen is still unknown.

Libraries were prepared by immunoSEQ multiplex PCR; TCRdb keeps only in-frame clonotypes and omits some of them. The data contain about 130,000 clones, around 92% of them seen just once; the ten biggest clones take up around 1.9%. The rearrangement uses TRBV7-9 and TRBJ2-5; unclear D gene. The source is an adult in good health. Sample: peripheral blood, taken on day 0 of AZD1222 vaccination. DNA of the CDR3: TGTGCCAGCAGCTTAGTGTTAGGACCGTCAGAGACCCAGTACTTC. Protein product: CASSLVLGPSETQYF. The variable domain in full, with the rest retrieved from reference TRBV7-9 and TRBJ2-5, is DTGVSQNPRHKITKRGQNVTFRCDPISEHNRLYWYRQTLGQGPEFLTYFQNEAQLEKSRLLSDRFSAERPKGSFSTLEIQRTEQGDSAMYLCASSLVLGPSETQYFGPGTRLLVL.